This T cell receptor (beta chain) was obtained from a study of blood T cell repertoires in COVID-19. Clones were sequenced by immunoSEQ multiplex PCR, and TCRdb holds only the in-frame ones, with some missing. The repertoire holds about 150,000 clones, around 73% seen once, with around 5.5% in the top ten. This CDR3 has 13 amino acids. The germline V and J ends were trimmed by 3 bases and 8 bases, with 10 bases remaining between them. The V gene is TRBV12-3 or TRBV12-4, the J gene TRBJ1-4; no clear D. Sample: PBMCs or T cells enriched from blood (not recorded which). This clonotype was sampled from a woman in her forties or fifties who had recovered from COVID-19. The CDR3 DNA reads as TGTGCCAGCAGTTTCGGGAGGATCGAAAAACTGTTTTTT. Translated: CASSFGRIEKLFF.